This T cell receptor (beta chain) was found in a study of OX40 agonist ivuxolimab in advanced cancers. Whole-study context: Every 2 weeks, patients received ivuxolimab intravenously, dosed at 0.01 to 10 mg/kg.

Germline CDR1 reads KGHSH; CDR2 reads LQKENI. Trimming cost V 3 bases and J 4 bases, with 13 bases left between them. The CDR3 runs 15 residues. TCRdb's copy holds only in-frame clones and misses some; the assay was immunoSEQ multiplex PCR. Among 40,000 to 60,000 clones listed, about 86% were seen once. This clone has just a few counts. The sequence came from an adult with an advanced solid tumor such as melanoma, head and neck, liver or kidney cancer. Sample: CD4+ or CD8+ T cells sorted from blood, taken in a trial of the OX40 agonist ivuxolimab. The rearrangement joins TRBV18 to TRBJ2-1; D gene unclear. CDR3 region: CASSPSTTYYNEQFF. In DNA form, the CDR3 reads TGTGCCAGCTCACCGTCCACTACCTATTACAATGAGCAGTTCTTC.